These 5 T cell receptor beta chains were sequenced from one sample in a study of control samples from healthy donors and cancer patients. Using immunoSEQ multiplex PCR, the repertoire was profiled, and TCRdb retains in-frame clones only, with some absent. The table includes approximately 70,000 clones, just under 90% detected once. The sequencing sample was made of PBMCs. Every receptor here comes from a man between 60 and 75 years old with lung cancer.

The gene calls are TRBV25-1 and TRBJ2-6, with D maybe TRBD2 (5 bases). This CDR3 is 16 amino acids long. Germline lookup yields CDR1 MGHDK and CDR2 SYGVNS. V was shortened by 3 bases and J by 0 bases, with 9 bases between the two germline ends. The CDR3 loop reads CASSDAGSSGANVLTF. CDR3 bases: TGTGCCAGCAGTGATGCGGGCAGCTCTGGGGCCAACGTCCTGACTTTC.

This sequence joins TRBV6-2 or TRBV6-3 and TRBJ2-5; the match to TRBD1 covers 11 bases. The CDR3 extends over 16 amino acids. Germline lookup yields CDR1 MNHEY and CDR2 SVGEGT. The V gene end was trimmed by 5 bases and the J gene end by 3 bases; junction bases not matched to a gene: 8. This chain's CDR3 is CASSPLGGQGEETQYF. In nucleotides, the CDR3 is TGTGCCAGCAGTCCCCTTGGGGGACAGGGGGAAGAGACCCAGTACTTC.

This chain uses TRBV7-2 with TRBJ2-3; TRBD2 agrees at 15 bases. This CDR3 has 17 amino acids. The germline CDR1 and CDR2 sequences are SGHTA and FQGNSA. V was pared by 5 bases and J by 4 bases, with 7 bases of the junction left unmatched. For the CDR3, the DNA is TGTGCCAGCAGCGTACGGGGACTAGCGGGGGGTCCAGATACGCAGTATTTT. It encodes CASSVRGLAGGPDTQYF.

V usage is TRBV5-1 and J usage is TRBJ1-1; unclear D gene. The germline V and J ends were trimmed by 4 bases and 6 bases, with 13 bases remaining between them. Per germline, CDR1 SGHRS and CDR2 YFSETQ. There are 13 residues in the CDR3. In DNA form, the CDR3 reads TGCGCCAGCAGCGCCGAAGGGAGAGCTGAAGCTTTCTTT. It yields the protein CASSAEGRAEAFF.

The CDR3 DNA reads TGTGCCAGCAGTTTATCAGGGGGCGCAACCAAAAACATTCAGTACTTC. Residues: CASSLSGGATKNIQYF. The genes are TRBV27 and TRBJ2-4; TRBD1 agrees at 7 bases. Unmatched junction bases numbered 4, after V lost 0 bases and J lost 2 bases. Looked up from germline, CDR1 is MNHEY and CDR2 is SMNVEV (reference sequence). This CDR3 is built from 16 residues.